These T cell receptor beta chains were read from a single sample in a study of cytotoxic CD8 clonotypes in ibrutinib-treated CLL. Repertoires were generated with immunoSEQ multiplex PCR, while TCRdb's copy carries only in-frame clones and drops some. The table shows 130,000 to 150,000 clones, with about 79% occurring only once. This sample comprised PBMCs, obtained after 12 months of ibrutinib treatment. The receptors here all came from a human donor with chronic lymphocytic leukemia. CDR3s include the opening cysteine and the closing phenylalanine or tryptophan. The D gene is left open where the match is weak. Some rows mark clone size as missing; the rest say once, few, many or name a class of expanded clone.

V: TRBV6-5
size: NA
D: TRBD1
length: 13
J: TRBJ1-1
DNA: TGTGCCAGCAGAACAGGGGAGTTGACTGAAGCTTTCTTT
CDR3: CASRTGELTEAFF

V: TRBV5-6
size: NA
D: TRBD2
length: 15
J: TRBJ2-3
DNA: TGTGCCAGCAGCTTCAGCGGGAGTTTGACAGATACGCAGTATTTT
CDR3: CASSFSGSLTDTQYF

V: TRBV4-1
size: NA
D: NA
length: 14
J: TRBJ2-1
DNA: TGCGCCAGCAGCCAAACTTGGTGGGACAATGAGCAGTTCTTC
CDR3: CASSQTWWDNEQFF

V: TRBV18
size: NA
D: TRBD2
length: 15
J: TRBJ2-1
DNA: TGTGCCAGCTCATCGGGACTAGCTGAATACAATGAGCAGTTCTTC
CDR3: CASSSGLAEYNEQFF

V: TRBV28
size: once
D: NA
length: 15
J: TRBJ1-5
DNA: TGTGCCAGCAGTTTCCGGTCCCAAGGTAATCAGCCCCAGCATTTT
CDR3: CASSFRSQGNQPQHF

V: TRBV5-6
size: few
D: NA
length: 15
J: TRBJ2-6
DNA: TGTGCCAGCAGCCACCAGGGTTTTGGGGCCAACGTCCTGACTTTC
CDR3: CASSHQGFGANVLTF

V: TRBV5-6
size: NA
D: NA
length: 14
J: TRBJ2-7
DNA: TGTGCCAGCAGCGCCGGGTCCCTATCTTACGAGCAGTACTTC
CDR3: CASSAGSLSYEQYF

V: TRBV9
size: once
D: NA
length: 14
J: TRBJ2-2
DNA: TGTGCCAGCAGCGCTCACCTAGGAACCGGGGAGCTGTTTTTT
CDR3: CASSAHLGTGELFF

V: TRBV28
size: NA
D: NA
length: 12
J: TRBJ2-7
DNA: TGTGCCAGTACCACTCCTCCCTACGAGCAGTACTTC
CDR3: CASTTPPYEQYF

V: TRBV5-4
size: NA
D: NA
length: 15
J: TRBJ1-2
DNA: TGTGCCAGCAGCTTGGCCAATCAGGGCTACTATGGCTACACCTTC
CDR3: CASSLANQGYYGYTF

V: TRBV11-2
size: NA
D: NA
length: 10
J: TRBJ1-1
DNA: TGTGCCAGCAGCTCCATTGGAGCTTTCTTT
CDR3: CASSSIGAFF

V: TRBV4-2
size: NA
D: TRBD1
length: 17
J: TRBJ2-2
DNA: TGTGCCAGCAGCCAAGTCTCACAGGGGGCACGGACCGGGGAGCTGTTTTTT
CDR3: CASSQVSQGARTGELFF

V: TRBV7-2
size: once
D: TRBD1
length: 16
J: TRBJ2-7
DNA: TGTGCCAGCAGCTTACCCCCCTGGGACAGATCCTACGAGCAGTACTTC
CDR3: CASSLPPWDRSYEQYF

V: TRBV6-1
size: few
D: NA
length: 17
J: TRBJ1-5
DNA: TGTGCCAGCAGTGAACTTTTGGCAGTATATAGCAATCAGCCCCAGCATTTT
CDR3: CASSELLAVYSNQPQHF

V: TRBV21-1
size: NA
D: NA
length: 14
J: TRBJ1-4
DNA: TGTGCCAGCACCTGGGACAGGGCACCTGAAAAACTGTTTTTT
CDR3: CASTWDRAPEKLFF

V: TRBV4-1
size: NA
D: TRBD1
length: 17
J: TRBJ1-1
DNA: TGCGCCAGCAGCCAATCTTGGACAGGAACCACCTACACTGAAGCTTTCTTT
CDR3: CASSQSWTGTTYTEAFF

V: TRBV15
size: few
D: NA
length: 14
J: TRBJ2-3
DNA: TGTGCCACCAGCAGAACGACAGCTGCAGATACGCAGTATTTT
CDR3: CATSRTTAADTQYF

V: TRBV7-9
size: NA
D: NA
length: 16
J: TRBJ2-7
DNA: TGTGCCAGCAGCTTAGCGGGAGGAGGGACATCGTCCGAGCAGTACTTC
CDR3: CASSLAGGGTSSEQYF

V: TRBV14
size: NA
D: TRBD1
length: 12
J: TRBJ2-7
DNA: TGTGCCAGCAGCCAGCGGACAGGGGGGCAGTACTTC
CDR3: CASSQRTGGQYF

V: TRBV5-1
size: NA
D: NA
length: 14
J: TRBJ1-1
DNA: TGCGCCAGCAGCCGACAAGAGGGGAACACTGAAGCTTTCTTT
CDR3: CASSRQEGNTEAFF

V: TRBV19
size: once
D: NA
length: 15
J: TRBJ2-4
DNA: TGTGCCAGTAGTACCAACTTGATGGCCTGGGACATTCAGTACTTC
CDR3: CASSTNLMAWDIQYF

V: TRBV30
size: NA
D: TRBD1
length: 15
J: TRBJ2-3
DNA: TGTGCCTGGACCTTTGGACAGGGGAACACAGATACGCAGTATTTT
CDR3: CAWTFGQGNTDTQYF

V: TRBV29-1
size: NA
D: NA
length: 13
J: TRBJ1-5
DNA: TGCAGCGTTGAACCGGAAAGCAATCAGCCCCAGCATTTT
CDR3: CSVEPESNQPQHF

V: TRBV7-2
size: NA
D: NA
length: 12
J: TRBJ2-7
DNA: TGTGCCAGCAGGCAAGGGGAATACGAGCAGTACTTC
CDR3: CASRQGEYEQYF

V: TRBV4-1
size: NA
D: NA
length: 14
J: TRBJ2-7
DNA: TGCGCCAGCAGCCAAGAGGGATCCCCCTACGAGCAGTACTTC
CDR3: CASSQEGSPYEQYF

V: TRBV7-2
size: NA
D: NA
length: 14
J: TRBJ1-5
DNA: TGTGCCAGCAGCTTAGTTGGGGTCAATCAGCCCCAGCATTTT
CDR3: CASSLVGVNQPQHF

V: TRBV7-9
size: NA
D: TRBD2
length: 15
J: TRBJ2-5
DNA: TGTGCCAGCAGCTTAGGATCCGGGAGGGGTGAGACCCAGTACTTC
CDR3: CASSLGSGRGETQYF

V: TRBV7-9
size: few
D: TRBD1
length: 14
J: TRBJ1-1
DNA: TGTGCCAGCAGCTCGACAGGGGCCTACACTGAAGCTTTCTTT
CDR3: CASSSTGAYTEAFF

V: TRBV6-5
size: NA
D: TRBD1
length: 13
J: TRBJ2-2
DNA: TGTGCCAGCGAGGGGGCGAGCACCGGGGAGCTGTTTTTT
CDR3: CASEGASTGELFF

V: TRBV6-5
size: NA
D: NA
length: 14
J: TRBJ2-7
DNA: TGTGCCAGCAGTCTCTCCCCTGCTCCGGACGAGCAGTACTTC
CDR3: CASSLSPAPDEQYF

V: TRBV7-2
size: NA
D: TRBD2
length: 17
J: TRBJ2-2
DNA: TGTGCCAGCAGCTCTAGCCTGACTAGCGGGAGCACCGGGGAGCTGTTTTTT
CDR3: CASSSSLTSGSTGELFF

V: TRBV29-1
size: NA
D: TRBD1
length: 14
J: TRBJ2-7
DNA: TGCAGCGTTGGAGGCGGGACAGGGTTGTACGAGCAGTACTTC
CDR3: CSVGGGTGLYEQYF

V: TRBV5-6
size: NA
D: NA
length: 11
J: TRBJ1-2
DNA: TGTGCCAGCAGCTTTCTCTATGGCTACACCTTC
CDR3: CASSFLYGYTF

V: TRBV10-3
size: NA
D: TRBD1
length: 16
J: TRBJ1-5
DNA: TGTGCCATCAGTGAGACCGGACAGGGTCTAAATCAGCCCCAGCATTTT
CDR3: CAISETGQGLNQPQHF

V: TRBV6-5
size: NA
D: NA
length: 14
J: TRBJ1-3
DNA: TGTGCCAGCAGCCCGGCGAGCTCTGGAAACACCATATATTTT
CDR3: CASSPASSGNTIYF

V: TRBV28
size: NA
D: TRBD1
length: 16
J: TRBJ2-3
DNA: TGTGCCAGCAGTTCCCCGGGACAGGGTGGTACAGATACGCAGTATTTT
CDR3: CASSSPGQGGTDTQYF

V: TRBV7-8
size: many
D: NA
length: 15
J: TRBJ2-5
DNA: TGTGCCAGCAGCTCCTACCATAGCGGTCAAGAGACCCAGTACTTC
CDR3: CASSSYHSGQETQYF